These T cell receptor beta chains were read from a single sample in a study of CD8+CD57+ T cells in acquired aplastic anemia. TCRdb ran MiXCR on the reads and lists one entry per CDR3 protein. The sample has under 500,000 distinct CDR3 sequences; around 33% are singletons. The sequencing input was sorted CD4+, CD8+, or CD8+CD57+ T cells (not recorded which) from PBMCs. These receptors came from a human donor with aplastic anemia. The CDR3 runs from the conserved cysteine through the conserved F or W.

TRBV7-9 | CASSVGQSTAEAFF
TRBV12-3/TRBV12-4 | CASTRTMGAYEQYF
TRBV20-1 | CSARFVGYEQYF
TRBV20-1 | CSALREGQGPYGYTF
TRBV6-5 | CASSYSRDKTYEQYF
TRBV2 | CASLSQGNTIYF
TRBV6-1 | CASEGQENSPLHF
TRBV7-2 | CASSRESGGAGELFF
TRBV25-1 | CASSVTGAKNIQYF
TRBV20-1 | CSARGTYHYEQYF
TRBV30 | CAWTAGEEQYF
TRBV24-1 | CATSDSDGGQGAQIYGYTF
TRBV12-3/TRBV12-4 | CASSRTEGYGNTIYF
TRBV9 | CASSVDKRGGLDTGELFF
TRBV5-4 | CASSLSQGLSTDTQYF
TRBV3-1 | CASSSRPYEQYF
TRBV28 | CASSFSGTGNQPQHF
TRBV20-1 | CSAARTGTGGYTF
TRBV12-3/TRBV12-4 | CASSSPRGDNEQFF
TRBV29-1 | CSGRDSSNNYGYTF
TRBV2 | CASTPGTFSYEQYF
TRBV2 | CASSDRFGNSPLHF
TRBV29-1 | CSVLSTDTQYF
TRBV24-1 | CATSETGTSGSRTGELFF
TRBV20-1 | CSARKEYTDTQYF
TRBV19 | CASSITDTQYF
TRBV10-1 | CASSEGGAGTDTQYF
TRBV11-2 | CASSQPAWSEAFF
TRBV6-1 | CASTTRDGVQIGYGYTF
TRBV10-1 | CASSEGQEDTIYF
TRBV20-1 | CSATYLETQYF
TRBV10-3 | CASSYSGPTEAFF
TRBV9 | CASSPRDSPLHF
TRBV2 | CASRNIGTEAFF
TRBV20-1 | CSARNGFRTDTQYF
TRBV29-1 | CSVDFAETQYF
TRBV7-2 | CAWTIKLGQGSYEQYF
TRBV9 | CASSVDSPNRGNTIYF
TRBV10-3 | CAISGGGSYPYEQYF
TRBV2 | CATRLAGVDEQYF
TRBV20-1 | CSAGGHLNTEAFF
TRBV5-6 | CASSLWRLAGGETQYF
TRBV28 | CASFNRATGELFF
TRBV4-3 | CAGSQGGGGTYEQYF
TRBV19 | CASSINGRQETQYF
TRBV7-9 | CASSLRPGGNTEAFF
TRBV6-5 | CASSYSPGIEQFF